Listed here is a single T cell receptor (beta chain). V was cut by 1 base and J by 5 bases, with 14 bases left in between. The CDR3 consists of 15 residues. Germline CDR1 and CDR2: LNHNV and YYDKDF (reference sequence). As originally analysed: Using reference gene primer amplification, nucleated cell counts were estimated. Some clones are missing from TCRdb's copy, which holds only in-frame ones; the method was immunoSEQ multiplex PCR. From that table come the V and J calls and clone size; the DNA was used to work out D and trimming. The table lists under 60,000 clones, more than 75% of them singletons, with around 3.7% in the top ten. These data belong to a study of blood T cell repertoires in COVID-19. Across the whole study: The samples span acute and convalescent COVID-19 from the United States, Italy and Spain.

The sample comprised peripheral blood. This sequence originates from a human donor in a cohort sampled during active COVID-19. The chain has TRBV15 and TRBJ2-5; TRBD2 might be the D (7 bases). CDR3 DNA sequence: TGTGCCACCAGCAGAGGCGGAGGGGGGGTGGAGACCCAGTACTTC. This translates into CATSRGGGGVETQYF.